This T cell receptor (beta chain) was identified in a study of blood T cell repertoires in COVID-19. TCRdb's table, derived via immunoSEQ multiplex PCR, lists solely in-frame clones and lacks some. The sample lists fewer than 150,000 clones; 77% were seen once. CDR1 and CDR2 from the germline V gene are MGHRA and YSYEKL. Trimming removed 4 bases from V and 0 bases from J, with 9 bases in between. The CDR3 is 14 amino acids. Sequences were obtained from peripheral blood. The V gene is TRBV4-1, the J gene TRBJ1-1; D uncertain. This clonotype was sampled from a man older than 75 with acute or convalescent COVID-19. The CDR3 loop is CASSPYTLNTEAFF. In DNA, the CDR3 is TGCGCCAGCAGCCCATATACACTGAACACTGAAGCTTTCTTT.